Listed below are T cell receptor beta chains from one sample, sequenced in a study of beta chain features in type 1 diabetes. This table comes from immunoSEQ multiplex PCR, and its TCRdb copy is limited to in-frame clones, with some not included. The table includes roughly 160,000 clones, 7.5% to 9.5% detected once. The sample comprised central memory CD4+ T cells from blood. The receptors stem from a woman aged 18-29 years with type 1 diabetes. The CDR3 runs from the conserved cysteine through the conserved F or W. The D gene is left open where the match is weak. Clone size, where shown, is once, few, many, or a class for clones that have expanded.

D gene	V gene	clone size	J gene	CDR3 protein	CDR3 DNA
.	TRBV5-4	few	TRBJ2-7	CASSPGVYEQYF	TGTGCCAGCAGCCCCGGTGTTTACGAGCAGTACTTC
TRBD2	TRBV7-6	few	TRBJ2-1	CASSLEASGGDNEQFF	TGTGCCAGCAGCTTAGAGGCTAGCGGGGGGGACAATGAGCAGTTCTTC
.	TRBV18	few	TRBJ2-7	CASTERAPYEQYF	TGTGCCAGCACTGAGCGGGCTCCCTACGAGCAGTACTTC
TRBD2	TRBV5-4	.	TRBJ2-5	CASTRLAENQETQYF	TGTGCCAGCACAAGACTAGCGGAAAACCAAGAGACCCAGTACTTC
TRBD2	TRBV14	few	TRBJ2-3	CASRGTSDPFTDTQYF	TGTGCCAGCAGAGGGACTAGCGACCCGTTCACAGATACGCAGTATTTT
.	TRBV5-1	few	TRBJ2-3	CASSLNTGGTDTQYF	TGCGCCAGCAGCTTGAACACGGGAGGCACAGATACGCAGTATTTT
TRBD2	TRBV18	.	TRBJ2-7	CASSVSGEQYF	TGTGCCAGCTCAGTTAGCGGGGAGCAGTACTTC
TRBD2	TRBV5-1	few	TRBJ2-1	CASSPGEGPYNEQFF	TGCGCCAGCAGCCCCGGGGAGGGCCCCTACAATGAGCAGTTCTTC
TRBD1	TRBV7-2	few	TRBJ2-1	CASCTGVSSYNEQFF	TGTGCCAGCTGCACAGGGGTAAGCTCCTACAATGAGCAGTTCTTC
.	TRBV4-3	.	TRBJ2-7	CASSQGPSYEQYF	TGCGCCAGCAGCCAAGGGCCAAGCTACGAGCAGTACTTC
TRBD2	TRBV6-6	.	TRBJ2-7	CASGGGDSYEQYF	TGTGCCAGCGGGGGAGGGGACTCCTACGAGCAGTACTTC
TRBD1	TRBV7-3	few	TRBJ1-1	CASSPGGTGQAFF	TGTGCCAGCAGCCCCGGGGGGACAGGGCAAGCTTTCTTT
.	TRBV11-2	.	TRBJ2-5	CASSPPPGQETQYF	TGTGCCAGCAGCCCCCCCCCGGGCCAAGAGACCCAGTACTTC
TRBD1	TRBV9	few	TRBJ2-7	CASSVGEGAREQYF	TGTGCCAGCAGCGTAGGTGAGGGGGCGCGTGAGCAGTACTTC
TRBD1	TRBV18	few	TRBJ1-2	CASSPPQGGYGYTF	TGTGCCAGCTCACCACCGCAGGGGGGCTATGGCTACACCTTC
.	TRBV28	few	TRBJ2-1	CASSRQDHYHNEQFF	TGTGCCAGCAGCAGACAGGACCATTACCACAATGAGCAGTTCTTC
.	TRBV2	.	TRBJ1-2	CASSENRNYGYTF	TGTGCCAGCAGTGAAAACAGGAACTATGGCTACACCTTC
.	TRBV9	.	TRBJ1-2	CASSVGEGSFYGYTF	TGTGCCAGCAGCGTAGGAGAGGGATCCTTCTATGGCTACACCTTC
TRBD1	TRBV11-2	.	TRBJ1-6	CASSLGTGGSPLHF	TGTGCCAGCAGCTTAGGGACAGGAGGCTCACCCCTCCACTTT
.	TRBV18	few	TRBJ1-2	CASSPMDRANYGYTF	TGTGCCAGCTCACCGATGGACAGAGCTAACTATGGCTACACCTTC
.	TRBV28	.	TRBJ1-2	CASAWGRGYTF	TGTGCCAGCGCCTGGGGGCGCGGCTACACCTTC
.	TRBV18	.	TRBJ1-5	CASSPDKNQPQHF	TGTGCCAGCTCACCGGACAAGAATCAGCCCCAGCATTTT
.	TRBV10-3	few	TRBJ2-7	CAISVDREDEQYF	TGTGCCATCAGTGTAGACAGGGAGGACGAGCAGTACTTC
.	TRBV7-2	few	TRBJ1-1	CASSFGGGTEAFF	TGTGCCAGCAGCTTTGGGGGAGGGACTGAAGCTTTCTTT
TRBD1	TRBV5-1	.	TRBJ2-7	CASSRGDRGPGEQYF	TGCGCCAGCAGCCGGGGGGACAGGGGGCCCGGCGAGCAGTACTTC
.	TRBV29-1	.	TRBJ2-7	CSVDEGYEQYF	TGCAGCGTTGATGAGGGTTACGAGCAGTACTTC
.	TRBV2	.	TRBJ1-6	CASSVDERNSPLHF	TGTGCCAGCAGTGTCGATGAGAGGAATTCACCCCTCCACTTT
TRBD2	TRBV4-2	few	TRBJ2-1	CASSQAAGLAGNEQFF	TGTGCCAGCAGCCAGGCCGCCGGACTAGCGGGAAATGAGCAGTTCTTC
TRBD2	TRBV11-2	few	TRBJ2-5	CASSLGKGLAGGGETQYF	TGTGCCAGCAGCTTGGGGAAAGGACTAGCGGGAGGGGGGGAGACCCAGTACTTC
.	TRBV7-2	few	TRBJ2-1	CASSLGTYNEQFF	TGTGCCAGCAGCCTCGGGACTTACAATGAGCAGTTCTTC
TRBD2	TRBV15	few	TRBJ2-5	CATSRDNSGQETQYF	TGTGCCACCAGCAGAGATAATAGCGGGCAAGAGACCCAGTACTTC
TRBD2	TRBV28	many	TRBJ2-5	CASTPAGHLETQYF	TGTGCCAGCACCCCAGCGGGGCATTTGGAGACCCAGTACTTC
TRBD2	TRBV5-1	.	TRBJ2-1	CASSLALAGDNEQFF	TGCGCCAGCAGCTTGGCACTAGCGGGAGACAATGAGCAGTTCTTC
.	TRBV19	.	TRBJ2-1	CASSIVAGGRGEQFF	TGTGCCAGTAGTATAGTGGCCGGAGGGAGAGGTGAGCAGTTCTTC
TRBD2	TRBV9	.	TRBJ2-3	CASMGLAGTDTQYF	TGTGCCAGTATGGGACTAGCGGGGACAGATACGCAGTATTTT
.	TRBV6-6	many	TRBJ1-2	CASKGDNPGYTF	TGTGCCAGCAAAGGGGACAACCCTGGCTACACCTTC
TRBD2	TRBV29-1	.	TRBJ2-1	CSAPSGRGLQNEQFF	TGCAGCGCCCCTAGCGGGAGGGGTCTCCAGAATGAGCAGTTCTTC
TRBD1	TRBV28	few	TRBJ1-2	CASSFPGGRDGYTF	TGTGCCAGCAGTTTCCCAGGGGGCCGAGATGGCTACACCTTC
.	TRBV15	.	TRBJ1-1	CATSREVDWHTEAFF	TGTGCCACCAGCAGAGAAGTTGATTGGCACACTGAAGCTTTCTTT
.	TRBV6-5	few	TRBJ1-6	CASNRESSYNSPLHF	TGTGCCAGCAACAGGGAAAGCTCCTATAATTCACCCCTCCACTTT
TRBD1	TRBV7-2	.	TRBJ2-4	CASSGGTGANIQYF	TGTGCCAGCAGCGGTGGGACAGGGGCAAACATTCAGTACTTC